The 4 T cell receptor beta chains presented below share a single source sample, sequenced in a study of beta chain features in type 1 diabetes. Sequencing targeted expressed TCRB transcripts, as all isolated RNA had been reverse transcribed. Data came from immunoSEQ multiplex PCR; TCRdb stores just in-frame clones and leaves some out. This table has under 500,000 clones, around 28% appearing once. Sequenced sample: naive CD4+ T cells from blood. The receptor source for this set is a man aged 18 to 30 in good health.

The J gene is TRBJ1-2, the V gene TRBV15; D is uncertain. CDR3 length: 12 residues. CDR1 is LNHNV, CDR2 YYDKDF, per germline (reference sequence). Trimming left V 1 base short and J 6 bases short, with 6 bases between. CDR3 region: CATSRVYDGYTF. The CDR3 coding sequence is TGTGCCACCAGCAGAGTTTACGATGGCTACACCTTC.

The CDR3 protein is CASSYSHGYTF. The CDR3 DNA is TGTGCCAGCAGTTACAGCCATGGCTACACCTTC. The V call is TRBV28, the J call TRBJ1-2; no firm D call. The CDR3 extends over 11 amino acids. Germline CDR1 is MDHEN and CDR2 is SYDVKM. The V end was cut by 4 bases, the J end by 6 bases, with 6 bases between.

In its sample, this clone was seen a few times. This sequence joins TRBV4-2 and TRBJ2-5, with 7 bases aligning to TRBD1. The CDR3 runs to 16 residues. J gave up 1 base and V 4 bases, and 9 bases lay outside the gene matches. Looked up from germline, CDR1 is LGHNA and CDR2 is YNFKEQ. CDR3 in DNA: TGTGCCAGCAGCCCTAGGCCGGGACAGCTCCAAGAGACCCAGTACTTC. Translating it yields CASSPRPGQLQETQYF.

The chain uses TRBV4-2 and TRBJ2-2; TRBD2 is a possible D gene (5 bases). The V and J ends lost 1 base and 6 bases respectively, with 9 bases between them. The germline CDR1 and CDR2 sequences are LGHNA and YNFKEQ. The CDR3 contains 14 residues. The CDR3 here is CASSQVQDSGELFF. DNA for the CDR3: TGTGCCAGCAGCCAAGTGCAGGACTCCGGGGAGCTGTTTTTT.